This T cell receptor (beta chain) was identified during a study of T cell changes during pregnancy in multiple sclerosis. This clone has just a few counts. Repertoires were generated with immunoSEQ multiplex PCR, while TCRdb's copy carries only in-frame clones and drops some. Counted here are about 80,000 clones, 92% occurring once; the ten biggest clones make up 2.6%. The germline gives CDR1 SGHNT, CDR2 YYREEE (reference sequence). J was trimmed by 4 bases and V by 5 bases; bases with no gene match: 5. This CDR3 spans 15 amino acids. This sequence originates from a female donor with multiple sclerosis, enrolled in a pregnancy study. Source: peripheral blood, taken before pregnancy. This chain connects TRBV5-4 to TRBJ2-1; TRBD2 matches 11 bases. The CDR3 here is CASRASGRSYNEQFF. As DNA, the CDR3 is TGTGCCAGCAGGGCTAGCGGGAGGTCATACAATGAGCAGTTCTTC. Using reference TRBV5-4 and TRBJ2-1 for the parts outside the CDR3, the full variable domain is ETGVTQSPTHLIKTRGQQVTLRCSSQSGHNTVSWYQQALGQGPQFIFQYYREEENGRGNFPPRFSGLQFPNYSSELNVNALELDDSALYLCASRASGRSYNEQFFGPGTRLTVL.